What follows is one TCR beta chain and its context. These data come from a study of T cell clonotyping in hematopoietic cell transplantation. Only in-frame clones appear in the TCRdb table, and some are missing; sequencing was by immunoSEQ multiplex PCR. The sample lists 15,000 to 20,000 clones, approximately 79% seen once, with roughly 15% in the top ten. The CDR3 length is 13 residues. Trimming took 5 bases from V and 2 from J, leaving 6 bases between them. Germline V gene lookup returns CDR1 SGHTA and CDR2 FQGTGA. The J gene is TRBJ2-2, the V gene TRBV7-3, with D hard to call. This TCR was recovered from a man in his sixties in good health. Some clones in this sample may be carry-over from other donors' samples. The specimen sequenced was peripheral blood mononuclear cells. CDR3 amino acids: CASSTTNTGELFF. CDR3 DNA: TGTGCCAGCAGCACGACTAACACCGGGGAGCTGTTTTTT.